These 21 T cell receptor beta chains share one sample of origin, sequenced in a study of blood T cell repertoires in COVID-19. Produced via immunoSEQ multiplex PCR; TCRdb's table is partial and in-frame only. The sample yields about 59,000 clones, 60% to 80% seen once. The sequenced sample consisted of peripheral blood. The source of these receptors is a man older than 75 with acute or convalescent COVID-19.

The chain uses TRBV28 and TRBJ2-3, with 9 bases aligning to TRBD2. The CDR3 extends over 17 amino acids. Losses at the gene ends were 3 bases for V and 1 base for J; bases not matched to a gene: 8. CDR1 and CDR2 (germline): MDHEN, SYDVKM. CDR3 amino acids: CASSFSGSAYRTDTQYF. The DNA of the CDR3 is TGTGCCAGCAGTTTTAGCGGGAGCGCATATCGCACAGATACGCAGTATTTT. The full variable domain, rest sourced from reference TRBV28 and TRBJ2-3, is DVKVTQSSRYLVKRTGEKVFLECVQDMDHENMFWYRQDPGLGLRLIYFSYDVKMKEKGDIPEGYSVSREKKERFSLILESASTNQTSMYLCASSFSGSAYRTDTQYFGPGTRLTVL.

In its sample, this clone was seen a few times. The V and J genes are TRBV6-5 and TRBJ2-3, with a tentative D call TRBD2 (5 bases). The V and J ends lost 11 bases and 5 bases respectively, with 17 bases between them. This CDR3 is 13 amino acids long. Looked up from germline, CDR1 is MNHEY and CDR2 is SVGAGI. CDR3 sequence (DNA): TGTGCCTTAAGAGGAGGTGTGCGAGATACGCAGTATTTT. The encoded protein is CALRGGVRDTQYF.

The chain employs TRBV11-2 and TRBJ2-3; 13 bases align to TRBD2. V was pared by 2 bases and J by 4 bases, with 6 bases of the junction left unmatched. CDR3 length: 17 residues. Germline V CDR1 and CDR2: SGHAT, FQNNGV. This chain's CDR3 is CASSLRTSGRAADTQYF. The CDR3 DNA is TGTGCCAGCAGCTTAAGGACTAGCGGGAGAGCGGCAGATACGCAGTATTTT.

The chain employs TRBV9 and TRBJ1-3, with D possibly TRBD1 on 5 matching bases. V was pared by 0 bases and J by 7 bases, with 17 bases between. The length of the CDR3 is 16 residues. Germline CDR1 and CDR2: SGDLS and YYNGEE. The CDR3 spells CASSVARQPSRNTIYF. DNA for the CDR3: TGTGCCAGCAGCGTAGCTCGACAGCCTTCACGGAACACCATATATTTT.

This clone counts as medium-sized (0.01 to 0.1%). This chain joins TRBV6-5 and TRBJ1-1, with 7 bases fitting TRBD1. The CDR3 consists of 13 residues. Germline V lookup: CDR1 MNHEY, CDR2 SVGAGI. The trim removed 6 bases at V and 1 base at J, leaving 2 bases unmatched. The CDR3 DNA reads as TGTGCCAGCAGGAGACAGGGGAACACTGAAGCTTTCTTT. This codes for CASRRQGNTEAFF.

For the CDR3, the DNA is TGTGCCAGCAGTGTCCAGGGCGGGGACACTGAAGCTTTCTTT. It specifies CASSVQGGDTEAFF. This chain connects TRBV2 to TRBJ1-1; a weak D match, TRBD1 (5 bases). Trimming left V 4 bases short and J 3 bases short, with 12 bases between. There are 14 residues in the CDR3. Germline V gene data show CDR1 as SNHLY and CDR2 as FYNNEI.

The chain uses TRBV3-1 (or the pseudogene TRBV3-2) and TRBJ1-2, with TRBD1 matching 9 bases. In germline, CDR1 is LGHDT, CDR2 YNNKEL (reference sequence). J lost 4 bases, V lost 4 bases, and 4 bases had no gene match. This CDR3 comprises 14 residues. The CDR3 nucleotides read TGTGCCAGCAGCCCACAGGGGGCTTTCTATGGCTACACCTTC. It is translated as CASSPQGAFYGYTF.

The chain uses TRBV5-1 and TRBJ2-7; D unresolved. V was pared by 5 bases and J by 5 bases, with 8 bases between. This CDR3 has 11 residues. Germline V lookup: CDR1 SGHRS, CDR2 YFSETQ. In DNA, the CDR3 is TGCGCCAGCAGGGGCAGCCACGAGCAGTACTTC. This encodes CASRGSHEQYF.

The chain is built from TRBV30 and TRBJ2-5, with 7 positions matching TRBD2. CDR3 length: 16 amino acids. Looked up from germline, CDR1 is GTSNPN and CDR2 is SVGIG (reference sequence). The ends lost 4 bases at V and 0 bases at J; junction bases unmatched: 11. The CDR3 here is CAWNRKLAGDQETQYF. CDR3 nucleotide sequence: TGTGCCTGGAACCGTAAGCTTGCGGGGGACCAAGAGACCCAGTACTTC.

This clone turned up a few times. This chain links TRBV10-3 with TRBJ1-3; TRBD1 agrees at 7 bases. V gave up 4 bases and J gave up 0 bases; unmatched junction bases: 9. This CDR3 contains 17 residues. Germline CDR1 reads ENHRY; CDR2 reads SYGVKD. In DNA form, the CDR3 reads TGTGCCATCAGTGGAACTACAGGGGCCACCTCTGGAAACACCATATATTTT. This codes for CAISGTTGATSGNTIYF.

The chain employs TRBV19 and TRBJ1-6, with 8 bases aligning to TRBD1. The germline CDR1 and CDR2 sequences are LNHDA and SQIVND (reference sequence). V shed 7 bases and J 4 bases; nucleotides not matched to a gene: 9. The CDR3 totals 16 residues. The CDR3 spells CASTEDRAYYNSPLHF. The CDR3 DNA is TGTGCCAGTACCGAGGACAGGGCTTATTATAATTCACCCCTCCACTTT.

V is TRBV24-1 and J is TRBJ1-2; 8 bases line up with TRBD1. The J segment lost 2 bases and the V segment lost 7 bases, leaving 5 bases of the junction unmatched. There are 14 residues in the CDR3. The germline CDR1 and CDR2 sequences are KGHDR and SFDVKD. The CDR3 loop reads CATRPTGENYGYTF. CDR3 DNA sequence: TGTGCCACCAGACCGACAGGGGAAAACTATGGCTACACCTTC.

Only one count was recorded for this clone. The chain couples TRBV25-1 to TRBJ1-1, with 8 nucleotides matching TRBD1. V was pared by 3 bases and J by 1 base, with 4 bases of the junction left unmatched. Germline V gene sequence: CDR1 MGHDK, CDR2 SYGVNS. The length of the CDR3 is 15 residues. The CDR3 is CASSERQGWNTEAFF. CDR3 sequence (DNA): TGTGCCAGCAGTGAGAGACAGGGGTGGAACACTGAAGCTTTCTTT.

With respect to this clone: The junction differs from germline at one of its ends, possibly a read error. The rearrangement uses TRBV6-5 and TRBJ1-1; 8 nucleotides match TRBD1. Germline V gene data show CDR1 as MNHEY and CDR2 as SVGAGI. The CDR3 consists of 12 residues. Written as DNA, the CDR3 is TGTGCCAGCAGCCTCTCAGGGGGCGCCTCAAACTTT. Its translation: CASSLSGGASNF.

V and J are TRBV6-5 and TRBJ2-7, with TRBD2 matching 8 bases. J lost 3 bases, V lost 6 bases, and 7 bases had no gene match. The CDR3 runs 14 residues. Germline-derived CDR1 and CDR2 are MNHEY and SVGAGI. The CDR3, as DNA: TGTGCCAGCAGGTTTAGCGGGGCCGGCTACGAGCAGTACTTC. The encoded protein is CASRFSGAGYEQYF.

This chain joins TRBV27 and TRBJ1-4, with D perhaps matching TRBD1 (6 bases). The germline CDR1 and CDR2 sequences are MNHEY and SMNVEV (reference sequence). V lost 1 base to trimming and J lost 8 bases, with 8 bases between them. This CDR3 has 13 residues. CDR3 nucleotide sequence: TGTGCCAGCAGTTTATGGACAGACGAAAAACTGTTTTTT. It translates to CASSLWTDEKLFF.

The rearrangement uses TRBV18 and TRBJ1-5, with D perhaps TRBD1 (6 bases). V lost 5 bases, J lost 5 bases, and 13 bases lay in between. The V gene's germline CDR1 is KGHSH and CDR2 LQKENI. The CDR3 has 14 residues. CDR3 coding DNA: TGTGCCAGCTCATGGGGGCATTCTGATCAGCCCCAGCATTTT. This gives the protein CASSWGHSDQPQHF.

This chain links TRBV10-1 with TRBJ2-7; D is undetermined. Trimming pared 0 bases from V and 5 bases from J, leaving 17 bases between. The CDR3 totals 16 residues. Looked up from germline, CDR1 is WNHNN and CDR2 is SYGVQD (reference sequence). The CDR3 here is CASSESSGRQADEQYF. The CDR3, as DNA: TGCGCCAGCAGTGAGTCGTCCGGCAGACAAGCCGACGAGCAGTACTTC.

This chain joins TRBV5-1 and TRBJ2-7; the match to TRBD2 covers 9 bases. The V and J ends lost 3 bases and 2 bases, in that order; junction bases with no gene match: 12. CDR3 length equals 17 residues. Germline CDR1 and CDR2: SGHRS and YFSETQ. The CDR3 reads CASSWGPLAGLPYEQYF. The CDR3 coding sequence is TGCGCCAGCAGCTGGGGGCCCCTAGCGGGGCTACCCTACGAGCAGTACTTC.

The chain joins TRBV12-3 or TRBV12-4 to TRBJ2-7, with a tentative D call TRBD2 (5 bases). The CDR3 covers 13 residues. V dropped 2 bases and J dropped 6 bases, with 11 bases sitting between them. CDR3 protein: CASSLIAGVEQYF. The CDR3 bases are TGTGCCAGCAGTTTAATCGCGGGCGTCGAGCAGTACTTC.

This clone was detected only a few times. The V call is TRBV9, the J call TRBJ2-3; TRBD1 matches 8 bases. Germline CDR1 SGDLS, CDR2 YYNGEE. Trimming took 0 bases from V and 1 from J; bases not matched to a gene: 1. The CDR3 sequence is 15 residues long. The CDR3 reads CASSVARGRTDTQYF. The CDR3 region has the DNA TGTGCCAGCAGCGTAGCCAGGGGGCGCACAGATACGCAGTATTTT.